This TCR beta chain was sequenced during a study of vaccination effects on CD4 cells after COVID-19. Study conclusions and caveats: The study got few convalescent patients and did not collect any early post-infection timepoints. Among infection- and vaccine-induced clones, marked clonal contraction occurred late after vaccination.

ViraFEST assay sequencing came after antigen-specific CD4+ T cells were expanded with viral peptide pools. Culture lasted roughly 9 days before CD4+ T cell isolation. Nucleocapsid antibodies were negative in the vaccine recipients, who had never had SARS-CoV-2 infection. The CDR3 totals 13 residues. V was shortened by 2 bases and J by 4 bases, with 5 bases between the two germline ends. This clone was seen more than once but under ten times. The antigen is unknown. Some clones are missing from TCRdb's copy, which holds only in-frame ones; the method was immunoSEQ multiplex PCR. The sample contains 35,000 to 50,000 clones, approximately 80% of which appear only once.

The chain employs TRBV12-3 or TRBV12-4 and TRBJ2-2; D perhaps matches TRBD2 (5 bases). This TCR was recovered from a human donor who received a COVID-19 vaccine. Sample: CD4+ T cells from PBMCs cultured with HCoV-NL63 spike peptides, taken before COVID-19 vaccination. CDR3 coding DNA: TGTGCCAGCAGTTTACGGGGCACCGGGGAGCTGTTTTTT. Its translation is CASSLRGTGELFF.